This record looks at one T cell receptor (beta chain) sequence and its context. What it recognizes is unknown. Sequenced by immunoSEQ multiplex PCR; TCRdb stores in-frame clones only, minus some. The repertoire consists of over 40,000 clones, with 78% occurring once and the leading ten covering roughly 6.2%. The source of the sample is a study of a mutant IDH1 vaccine in newly diagnosed glioma. Across the study: Vaccines began 4-6 weeks after radiotherapy alone, or with temozolomide cycles.

Sample time point: week 23, last vaccination. Vaccine doses each comprised 300 ug of mutant IDH1 20-mer peptide, with topical imiquimod. The germline V and J ends were trimmed by 7 bases and 2 bases, with 14 bases remaining between them. This CDR3 is 15 amino acids long. Germline V gene sequence: CDR1 SNHLY, CDR2 FYNNEI. Sequenced material: PBMCs, taken from a glioma patient whose treatment included an IDH1 peptide vaccine. The chain joins TRBV2 to TRBJ2-2; tentative D call: TRBD1 (5 bases). The origin of this receptor is a woman in her thirties or forties with glioma. Some clones in this sample may be carry-over from other donors' samples. The CDR3 loop is CASIRQNLNTGELFF. CDR3 bases: TGTGCCAGCATCCGACAGAATCTAAACACCGGGGAGCTGTTTTTT.